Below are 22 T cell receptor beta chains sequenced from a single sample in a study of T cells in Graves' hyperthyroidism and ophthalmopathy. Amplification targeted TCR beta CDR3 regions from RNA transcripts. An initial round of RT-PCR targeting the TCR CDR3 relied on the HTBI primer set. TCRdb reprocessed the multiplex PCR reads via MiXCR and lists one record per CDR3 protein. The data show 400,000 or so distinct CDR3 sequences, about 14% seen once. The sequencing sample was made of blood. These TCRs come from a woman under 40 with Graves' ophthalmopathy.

The DNA for the CDR3 is TGTGCCAGCACCCTAGGGGGGGGGGCCGTCGGGGAGCTGTTTTTT. Encoded protein: CASTLGGGAVGELFF. The chain links TRBV3-1 to TRBJ2-2; maybe TRBD2 (7 bases). The germline V gene encodes CDR1 LGHDT and CDR2 YNNKEL (reference sequence). CDR3 length: 15 residues. Trimming cost V 7 bases and J 7 bases, with 19 bases left between them.

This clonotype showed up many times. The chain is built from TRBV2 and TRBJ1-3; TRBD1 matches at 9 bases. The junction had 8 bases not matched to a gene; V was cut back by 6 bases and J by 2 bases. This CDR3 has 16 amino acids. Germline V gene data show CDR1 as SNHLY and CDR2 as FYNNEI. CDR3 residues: CASRGIRDRAGNTIYF. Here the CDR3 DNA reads TGTGCCAGCAGAGGAATTCGGGACAGGGCTGGAAACACCATATATTTT.

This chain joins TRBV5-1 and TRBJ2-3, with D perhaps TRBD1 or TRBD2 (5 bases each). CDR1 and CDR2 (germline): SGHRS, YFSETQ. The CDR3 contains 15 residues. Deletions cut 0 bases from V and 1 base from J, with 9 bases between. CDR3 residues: CASSLAGQRTDTQYF. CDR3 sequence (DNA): TGCGCCAGCAGCTTGGCGGGGCAGCGCACAGATACGCAGTATTTT.

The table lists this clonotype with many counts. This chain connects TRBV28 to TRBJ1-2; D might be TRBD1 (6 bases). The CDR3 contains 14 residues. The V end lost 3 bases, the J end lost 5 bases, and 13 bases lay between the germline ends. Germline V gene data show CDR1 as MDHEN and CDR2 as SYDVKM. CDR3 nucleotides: TGTGCCAGCAGTTTTGAAAGGGGGTTATATGGCTACACCTTC. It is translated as CASSFERGLYGYTF.

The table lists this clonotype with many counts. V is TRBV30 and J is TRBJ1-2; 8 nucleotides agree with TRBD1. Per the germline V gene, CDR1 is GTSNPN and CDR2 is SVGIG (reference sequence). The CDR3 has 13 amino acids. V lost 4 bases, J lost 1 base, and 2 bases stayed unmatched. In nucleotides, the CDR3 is TGTGCCTGGATCGACAGGGGTAACTATGGCTACACCTTC. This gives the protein CAWIDRGNYGYTF. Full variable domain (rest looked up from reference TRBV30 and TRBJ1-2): SQTIHQWPATLVQPVGSPLSLECTVEGTSNPNLYWYRQAAGRGLQLLFYSVGIGQISSEVPQNLSASRPQDRQFILSSKKLLLSDSGFYLCAWIDRGNYGYTFGSGTRLTVV.

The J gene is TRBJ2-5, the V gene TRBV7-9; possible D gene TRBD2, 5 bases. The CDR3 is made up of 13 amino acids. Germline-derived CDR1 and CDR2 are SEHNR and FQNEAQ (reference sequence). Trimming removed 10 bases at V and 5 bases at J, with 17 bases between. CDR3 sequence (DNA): TGTGCCACCAAACCTACCGGGGAGGAGACCCAGTACTTC. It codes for CATKPTGEETQYF.

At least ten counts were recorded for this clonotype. The CDR3 bases are TGTGCCTGGAGTGCCCCCCTCGAGCAGTACTTC. Protein sequence: CAWSAPLEQYF. This chain uses TRBV30 with TRBJ2-7; no clear D. Germline CDR1 reads GTSNPN; CDR2 reads SVGIG (reference sequence). Trimming removed 1 base from V and 6 bases from J, with 7 bases in between. The CDR3 covers 11 residues.

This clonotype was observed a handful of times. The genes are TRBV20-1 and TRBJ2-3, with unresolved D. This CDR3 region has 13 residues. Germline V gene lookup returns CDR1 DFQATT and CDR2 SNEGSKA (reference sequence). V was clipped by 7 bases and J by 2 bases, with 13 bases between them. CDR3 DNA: TGCAGTGGCCCCACGGCGAACACAGATACGCAGTATTTT. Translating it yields CSGPTANTDTQYF.

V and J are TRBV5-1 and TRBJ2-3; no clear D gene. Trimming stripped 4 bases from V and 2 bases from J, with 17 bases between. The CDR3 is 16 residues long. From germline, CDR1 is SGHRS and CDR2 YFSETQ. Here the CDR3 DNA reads TGCGCCAGCAGCCCCAGGTCCGCGGCCTACACAGATACGCAGTATTTT. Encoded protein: CASSPRSAAYTDTQYF.

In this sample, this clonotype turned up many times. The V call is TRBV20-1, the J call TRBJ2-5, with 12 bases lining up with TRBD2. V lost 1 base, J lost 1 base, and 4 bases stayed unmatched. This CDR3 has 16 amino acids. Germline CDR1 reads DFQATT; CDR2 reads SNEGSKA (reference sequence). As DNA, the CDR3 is TGCAGTGCTAGAGGACTAGCGGGGGACCTCCAAGAGACCCAGTACTTC. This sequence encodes CSARGLAGDLQETQYF.

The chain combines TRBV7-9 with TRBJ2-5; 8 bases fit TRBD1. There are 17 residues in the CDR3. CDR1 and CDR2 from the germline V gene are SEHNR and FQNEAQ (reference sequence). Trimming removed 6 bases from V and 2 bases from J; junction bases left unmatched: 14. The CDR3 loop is CASSSTPGQEVQETQYF. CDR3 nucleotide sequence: TGTGCCAGCAGTTCAACACCGGGACAGGAGGTTCAAGAGACCCAGTACTTC.

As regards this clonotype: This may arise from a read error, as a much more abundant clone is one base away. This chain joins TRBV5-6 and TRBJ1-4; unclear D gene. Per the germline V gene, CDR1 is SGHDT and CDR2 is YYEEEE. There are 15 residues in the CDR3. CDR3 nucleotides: TGTGCCAGCACCCTTTCCATTGAGGTTGGGGAAACACTGTTTTTT. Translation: CASTLSIEVGETLFF. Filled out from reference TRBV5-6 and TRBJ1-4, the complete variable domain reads DAGVTQSPTHLIKTRGQQVTLRCSPKSGHDTVSWYQQALGQGPQFIFQYYEEEERQRGNFPDRFSGHQFPNYSSELNVNALLLGDSALYLCASTLSIEVGETLFFGSGTQLSVL.

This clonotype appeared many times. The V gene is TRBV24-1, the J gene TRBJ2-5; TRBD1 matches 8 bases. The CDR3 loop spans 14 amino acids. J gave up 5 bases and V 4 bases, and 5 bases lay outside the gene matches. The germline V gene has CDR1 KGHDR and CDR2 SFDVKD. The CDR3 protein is CATSESDRGETQYF. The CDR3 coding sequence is TGTGCCACCAGTGAGTCCGACAGGGGTGAGACCCAGTACTTC.

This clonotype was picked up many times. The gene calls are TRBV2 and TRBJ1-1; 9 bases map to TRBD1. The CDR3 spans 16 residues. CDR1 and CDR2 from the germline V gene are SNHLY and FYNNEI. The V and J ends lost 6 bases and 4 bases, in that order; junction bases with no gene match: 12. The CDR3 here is CASSTDRGFSSTEAFF. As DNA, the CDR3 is TGTGCCAGCAGCACGGACAGGGGTTTTTCTTCCACTGAAGCTTTCTTT.

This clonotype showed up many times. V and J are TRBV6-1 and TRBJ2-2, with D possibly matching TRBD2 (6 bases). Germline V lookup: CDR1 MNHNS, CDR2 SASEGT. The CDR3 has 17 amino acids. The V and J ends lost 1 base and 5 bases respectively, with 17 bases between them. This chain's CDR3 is CASSEGWGGTKTGELFF. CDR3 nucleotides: TGTGCCAGCAGTGAAGGATGGGGCGGGACCAAAACCGGGGAGCTGTTTTTT.

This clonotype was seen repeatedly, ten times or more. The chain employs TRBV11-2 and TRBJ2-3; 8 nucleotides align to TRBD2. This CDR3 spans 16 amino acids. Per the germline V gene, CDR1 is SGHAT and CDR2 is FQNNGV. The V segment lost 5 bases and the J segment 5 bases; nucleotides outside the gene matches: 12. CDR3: CASSPGVGGGLDTQYF. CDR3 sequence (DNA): TGTGCCAGCAGCCCAGGGGTCGGGGGGGGCTTAGATACGCAGTATTTT.

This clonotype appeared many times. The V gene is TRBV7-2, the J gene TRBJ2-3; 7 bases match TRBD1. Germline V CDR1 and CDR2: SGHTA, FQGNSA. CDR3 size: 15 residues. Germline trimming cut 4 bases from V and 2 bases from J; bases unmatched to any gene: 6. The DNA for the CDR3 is TGTGCCAGCAGCTCACGGGGACAGCCCACAGATACGCAGTATTTT. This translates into CASSSRGQPTDTQYF.

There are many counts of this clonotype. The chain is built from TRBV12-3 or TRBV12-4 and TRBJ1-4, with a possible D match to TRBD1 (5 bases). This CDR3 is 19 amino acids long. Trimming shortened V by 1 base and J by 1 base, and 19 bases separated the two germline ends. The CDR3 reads CASSLETGPRDLTNEKLFF. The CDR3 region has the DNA TGTGCCAGCAGTTTAGAAACGGGACCCCGGGACTTAACTAATGAAAAACTGTTTTTT.

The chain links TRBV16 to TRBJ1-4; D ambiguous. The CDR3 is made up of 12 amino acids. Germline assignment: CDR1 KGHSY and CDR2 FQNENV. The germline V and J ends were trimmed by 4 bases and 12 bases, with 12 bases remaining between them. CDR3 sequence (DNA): TGTGCCAGCAGCCCTGCGCCCTGGGAACTGTTTTTT. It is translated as CASSPAPWELFF.

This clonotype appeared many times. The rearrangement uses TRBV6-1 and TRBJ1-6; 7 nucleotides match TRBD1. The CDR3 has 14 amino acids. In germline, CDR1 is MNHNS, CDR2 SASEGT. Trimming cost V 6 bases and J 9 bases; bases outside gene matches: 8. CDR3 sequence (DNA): TGTGCCAGCAGCCCGGACAGGTGGGGTTCACCCCTCCACTTT. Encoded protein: CASSPDRWGSPLHF.

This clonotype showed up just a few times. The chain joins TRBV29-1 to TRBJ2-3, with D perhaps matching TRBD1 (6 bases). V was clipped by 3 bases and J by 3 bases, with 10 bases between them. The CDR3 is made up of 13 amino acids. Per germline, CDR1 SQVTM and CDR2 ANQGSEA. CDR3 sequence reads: CSVDLGATDTQYF. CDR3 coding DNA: TGCAGCGTTGATTTGGGGGCTACAGATACGCAGTATTTT.

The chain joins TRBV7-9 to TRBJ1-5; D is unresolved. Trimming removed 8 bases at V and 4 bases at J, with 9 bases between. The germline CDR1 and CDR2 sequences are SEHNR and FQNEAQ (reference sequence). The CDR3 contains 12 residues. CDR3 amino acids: CASETENQPQHF. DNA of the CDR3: TGTGCCAGCGAAACAGAGAATCAGCCCCAGCATTTT.